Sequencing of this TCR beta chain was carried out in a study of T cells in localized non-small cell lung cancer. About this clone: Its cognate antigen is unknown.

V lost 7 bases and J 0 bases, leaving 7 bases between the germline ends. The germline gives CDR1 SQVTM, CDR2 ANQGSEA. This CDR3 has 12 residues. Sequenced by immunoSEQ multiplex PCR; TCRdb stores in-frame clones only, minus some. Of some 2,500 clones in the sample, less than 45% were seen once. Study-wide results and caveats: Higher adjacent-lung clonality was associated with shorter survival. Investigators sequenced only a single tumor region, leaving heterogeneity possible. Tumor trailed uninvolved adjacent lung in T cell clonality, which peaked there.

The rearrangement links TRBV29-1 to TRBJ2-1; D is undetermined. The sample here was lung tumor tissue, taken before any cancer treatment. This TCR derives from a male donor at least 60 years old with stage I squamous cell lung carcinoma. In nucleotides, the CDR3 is TGCAGCGCCAGAAGCTCCTACAATGAGCAGTTCTTC. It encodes CSARSSYNEQFF.